This TCR beta chain was sequenced in a study of tumor-infiltrating lymphocytes in primary liver carcinoma (dated by TCRdb to 2016 to 2017). Notes on the research overall: Between late 2015 and March 2016, five patients in China with histopathologically diagnosed primary liver carcinoma had surgical resection. Tumors of the five patients were stage T1-T3 N0M0 with maximum diameters of 4.2 to 10 cm. Repertoires from technical replicates were highly reproducible, with mean shared-clone rates approximately 0.92 and correlation coefficients above 0.95. Across five regions of each liver tumor, along with adjacent normal tissue and blood, the study brought together TCRbeta repertoire sequencing, expression microarrays and whole-exome sequencing. Samples yielded roughly 3.5 to 8 million productive TCRbeta reads; read depth did not differ significantly between tissue types. Hepatocellular carcinoma (four) or combined HCC and intrahepatic cholangiocarcinoma (one) was present in the five patients, who were three men and two women aged 30 to 69 years. A total of 35 or so specimens from 5 patients underwent TCRbeta repertoire sequencing, comprising about 25 tumor regions, 5 adjacent noncancerous liver tissues and 5 peripheral blood samples. Study-wide conclusions, independent of this receptor: Since the samples were bulk and unsorted, there was no way to compare CD4+ and CD8+ T cell repertoires. The top 250 clones made up a significantly larger repertoire fraction in tumors than in blood (p = 0.039). The study included only a few patients, and the authors note findings should be validated in a larger study. Repertoire overlap was found to be higher between tumor regions (mean approximately 36%) than between tumor-adjacent (about 17%) or tumor-blood (14%) pairs, consistent with antigen-driven expansion. Only the TCR beta chain was sequenced, which likely underestimates true repertoire diversity because unpaired alpha chains were not captured.

This clonotype was counted ten times or more. It lacks a known antigen. Nothing much larger sits one base from this clone, and base qualities are not available. From a lookup of the germline V gene, CDR1 and CDR2 are SQVTM and ANQGSEA. Clipping removes 2 bases from V and 8 bases from J, with 10 as the unmatched junction base count. CDR3 length: 15 amino acids, cysteine to phenylalanine. Of the read, only the CDR3 DNA is kept; its 45 bases are in frame from base 1. Blood RNA was extracted from unsorted whole blood with TRIzol reagent; germline DNA came from the DNeasy Blood & Tissue kit. At the time of sampling, the patients were treatment-naive and had chronic HBV infection. Before surgery, roughly 4 milliliters of peripheral blood were drawn into K2EDTA tubes. TCRbeta-specific cDNA was reverse-transcribed from 500 ng total RNA using a constant-region primer and ProtoScript II reverse transcriptase. TCRbeta libraries were built with three nested multiplex PCR rounds, a slightly modified ARM-PCR procedure. The first two PCR rounds used multiplex TRBV1-TRBV30 forward primers with a Cbeta reverse primer, each for 10 cycles. Sample barcodes and Illumina adapters were attached in a final 25-cycle PCR using Deep VentR polymerase. Before sequencing, amplicons of 200-500 bp were gel-purified using a QIAquick gel extraction kit. An Illumina HiSeq 2500 was used to sequence the TCRbeta amplicons, generating 250-bp paired-end reads. Per the original workflow: Trimmomatic v0.33 was used to quality-trim the reads, and FLASH v1.2.11 was used to merge paired reads so that full CDR3 sequences could be recovered. V, D and J germline segments were assigned to the rearranged TCRbeta sequences using MiGEC v1.2.1b. Clonotype statistics and Shannon-Wiener diversity indices were calculated with VDJtools v1.0.0. To cut down on sampling bias, every analysis after diversity analysis relied on just the 250 most abundant clonotypes from each sample. TCRdb cleaned the public reads at Q25 with fastp, built clones with MiXCR and kept in-frame beta chains. A single entry per CDR3 protein holds the most common genes and DNA from its merged rows. These V and J calls rely on TCRdb rather than the paper's analysis. This sample comprises 310,000 or so distinct CDR3 sequences, around 50% of them detected only once. About a sixth of the sample goes to the ten largest clones.

The material sequenced was peripheral blood. The origin of this receptor is a young woman with primary liver carcinoma and hepatitis B virus infection. The rearrangement combines TRBV29-1 with TRBJ2-1; 9 bases in between match TRBD2. The CDR3 has the sequence CSVERFSGSIDEQFF. The DNA reads TGCAGCGTTGAAAGGTTTAGCGGGAGTATCGATGAGCAGTTCTTC.